The 14 T cell receptor beta chains given below trace back to one sample, sequenced in a study of regulatory T cells in long-lasting Graves disease. Time point noted: newly diagnosed GD, antithyroid drugs for less than 3 months. The TCR library used RNA extracted from PBMCs. For TCR beta, libraries came from iRepertoire HTBI primers and Arm-PCR of CDR3 regions. TCRdb fed the multiplex PCR reads into MiXCR, producing one record per CDR3 protein. The repertoire has fewer than 350,000 distinct CDR3 sequences, about a sixth of them found once; the top ten carry about 39%. The input for sequencing was peripheral blood mononuclear cells (PBMCs), taken at new diagnosis, from a patient treated with antithyroid drugs. Receptors originate from a female donor with Graves disease.

The table lists this clonotype with many counts. This chain links TRBV11-2 with TRBJ2-7; the D is unclear. Germline loops: CDR1 SGHAT, CDR2 FQNNGV. V was shortened by 5 bases and J by 0 bases, with 17 bases between the two germline ends. This CDR3 is 16 amino acids long. The CDR3 DNA follows: TGTGCCAGCAGCCCCATCGCGCCCTCCCTCTCCTACGAGCAGTACTTC. It codes for CASSPIAPSLSYEQYF.

This clonotype was found many times. J is TRBJ1-1 and V is TRBV6-1; weak D call: TRBD1 (6 bases). V gave up 5 bases and J gave up 7 bases, with 8 bases separating them. This CDR3 has 11 residues. Germline V gene data show CDR1 as MNHNS and CDR2 as SASEGT. CDR3 DNA sequence: TGTGCCAGCAGTACAGGGTTTGAAGCTTTCTTT. Encoded protein: CASSTGFEAFF.

This clonotype showed up just a few times. V gene TRBV10-3 combines with J gene TRBJ2-1; D not certain. V lost 0 bases, J lost 10 bases, and 13 bases lay in between. The CDR3 loop spans 14 amino acids. From germline, CDR1 is ENHRY and CDR2 SYGVKD. CDR3 nucleotide sequence: TGTGCCATCAGTGAGTCGCCAGAGGTCGGAGAGCAGTTCTTC. Translated: CAISESPEVGEQFF.

This clonotype has a count of ten or more. This sequence joins TRBV28 and TRBJ2-1, with no clear D. V was cut by 3 bases and J by 9 bases, with 15 bases left in between. This CDR3 spans 14 amino acids. In germline, CDR1 is MDHEN, CDR2 SYDVKM. The CDR3 is CASSFGSTLSEQFF. The CDR3 bases are TGTGCCAGCAGTTTTGGCTCTACCCTTAGTGAGCAGTTCTTC.

This clonotype has more than one count but fewer than ten. This chain uses TRBV5-1 with TRBJ2-1; TRBD2 aligns across 12 bases. The germline CDR1 and CDR2 sequences are SGHRS and YFSETQ. Trimming at V came to 4 bases and at J to 2 bases, leaving 19 bases not matched to a gene. The length of the CDR3 is 21 residues. The CDR3: CASSPENPLAGGPAAYNEQFF. The CDR3 DNA is TGCGCCAGCAGCCCCGAGAACCCCCTAGCGGGAGGGCCGGCGGCCTACAATGAGCAGTTCTTC.

This clonotype was detected many times. This chain joins TRBV24-1 and TRBJ1-5; D is unclear. CDR1 is KGHDR, CDR2 SFDVKD, per germline. Trimming stripped 7 bases from V and 4 bases from J, with 16 bases between. This CDR3 spans 15 amino acids. The CDR3 reads CATSPRASGNQPQHF. CDR3 DNA sequence: TGTGCCACCAGCCCAAGGGCGTCGGGTAATCAGCCCCAGCATTTT.

V is TRBV11-2 and J is TRBJ2-1; a possible D gene is TRBD2 (7 bases). CDR1 SGHAT and CDR2 FQNNGV come from the germline V gene. The length of the CDR3 is 17 residues. Trimming shortened V by 1 base and J by 0 bases, and 13 bases separated the two germline ends. In DNA form, the CDR3 reads TGTGCCAGCAGCTTAGTCCGGGCGGGGGCCTCCTACAATGAGCAGTTCTTC. This gives the protein CASSLVRAGASYNEQFF. Variable domain in full (rest from reference TRBV11-2 and TRBJ2-1): EAGVAQSPRYKIIEKRQSVAFWCNPISGHATLYWYQQILGQGPKLLIQFQNNGVVDDSQLPKDRFSAERLKGVDSTLKIQPAKLEDSAVYLCASSLVRAGASYNEQFFGPGTRLTVL.

The sample holds a few counts of this clonotype. CDR3 amino acids: CASSARGNEQFF. The CDR3 nucleotides read TGTGCCAGCAGCGCCCGGGGGAATGAGCAGTTCTTC. V is TRBV12-3 or TRBV12-4 and J is TRBJ2-1; D perhaps matches TRBD2 (6 bases). The V and J ends lost 6 bases and 7 bases respectively, with 10 bases between them. The CDR3 runs to 12 residues.

This clonotype was counted between two and nine times. This rearrangement joins TRBV10-1 to TRBJ2-3, with 9 positions matching TRBD1. The junction had 8 bases not matched to a gene; V was cut back by 5 bases and J by 8 bases. The CDR3 has 14 amino acids. The germline V gene encodes CDR1 WNHNN and CDR2 SYGVQD (reference sequence). CDR3 in DNA: TGCGCCAGCAGTACCGGGACAGGGTTTTCTACGCAGTATTTT. Translated: CASSTGTGFSTQYF.

The sample holds many counts of this clonotype. The V and J genes are TRBV28 and TRBJ2-1; D might be TRBD1 or TRBD2, each matching 5 bases. Germline-derived CDR1 and CDR2 are MDHEN and SYDVKM. Trimming pared 6 bases from V and 6 bases from J, leaving 15 bases between. The CDR3 extends over 14 amino acids. CDR3 in DNA: TGTGCCAGCAGCCTGGGGGTGGTTGGCAATGAGCAGTTCTTC. This gives the protein CASSLGVVGNEQFF.

CDR3 region: CASSLQGGKEDEQFF. Written as DNA, the CDR3 is TGCGCCAGCAGCTTGCAGGGGGGGAAGGAGGATGAGCAGTTCTTC. The V and J genes are TRBV5-1 and TRBJ2-1; D possibly matches TRBD1 or TRBD2 (7 bases each). Trimming removed 1 base from V and 8 bases from J, with 16 bases in between. The CDR3 has 15 amino acids. The germline V gene has CDR1 SGHRS and CDR2 YFSETQ.

Remarks on this clonotype: A much larger clonotype is one base distant, so this may be a read error. CDR3 nucleotide sequence: TGCGGTGCTAGACCTCAGGCTGGGGCCAACGTCCTGACTTTC. Translating it yields CGARPQAGANVLTF. The chain combines TRBV20-1 with TRBJ2-6; D unresolved. Germline lookup yields CDR1 DFQATT and CDR2 SNEGSKA (reference sequence). This CDR3 comprises 14 residues.

This clonotype has ten or more counts. V usage is TRBV29-1 and J usage is TRBJ2-2; 9 nucleotides match TRBD2. The CDR3 sequence is 15 residues long. CDR1 and CDR2 (germline): SQVTM, ANQGSEA. J lost 6 bases, V lost 4 bases, and 9 bases had no gene match. In DNA, the CDR3 is TGCAGCGTTGGTTTGGTGGCTAGCGGGGCCGGGGAGCTGTTTTTT. Its translation is CSVGLVASGAGELFF.

This chain links TRBV2 with TRBJ2-1, with 15 bases that match TRBD2. V shed 6 bases and J 11 bases; nucleotides not matched to a gene: 5. CDR1 SNHLY and CDR2 FYNNEI come from the germline V gene. The CDR3 totals 14 residues. The chain's CDR3 is CASSPGLAGGQQFF. In DNA, the CDR3 is TGTGCCAGCAGCCCGGGACTAGCGGGGGGCCAGCAGTTCTTC.